The source of this T cell receptor beta chain is a study of blood T cell repertoires in COVID-19 (dated by TCRdb to 2018 to 2020). About the investigation overall: Samples covering the acute and convalescent phases of COVID-19 were provided by collaborators in the United States, Italy and Spain. The material from the prospective study consisted of cDNA or gDNA derived from T cells, B-cell-depleted T cells, or PBMCs. Deeply sampled blood TCRbeta repertoires from subjects exposed to, actively infected with, or recovered from COVID-19 were included in the dataset. The repertoires were released in a freely available public database meant as a resource for research on the immune response to SARS-CoV-2. The samples were drawn from the first 160 participants of the ongoing ImmuneRACE study and from under 1,500 subjects provided by 6 global collaborators. The sample metadata nearly always contained a de-identified subject ID, COVID-19 status, age in years and sex. HLA class I and class II types, where available, came from metadata supplied by the sample provider rather than from assay-based typing. Overall results and qualifications from the work: Clinical and demographic metadata were provided uncurated, with the amount varying by source and participant.

This clone has just one count. The antigen this receptor binds is unknown. No much larger clone is present one base from it, and per-base qualities are unavailable. The collaborating institutions used their own protocols to collect whole blood in K2EDTA tubes. For TCRbeta analysis, collaborators shipped samples in one of three forms: frozen whole blood, isolated PBMCs, or DNA extracted from either of those sample types. Trimming takes 4 bases off V and 6 bases off J; junction bases not matched to a gene: 13. The CDR3 measures 15 amino acids from cysteine to phenylalanine. CDR3 DNA only is kept here, 45 bases in frame from base 1. Sequences SGDLS (CDR1) and YYNGEE (CDR2) are obtained from the germline V gene. The immunoSEQ Assay, a bias-controlled multiplex PCR, was used to amplify TCRbeta CDR3 regions from genomic DNA. The paper's data handling went like this. Nucleated cell counts per sample were estimated from amplification of reference gene primers within the assay. Sequence reads were collapsed and filtered to measure the absolute abundance of every unique TCRbeta CDR3 rearrangement. For each sample, productive Simpson clonality was calculated as the square root of Simpson's diversity index across productive rearrangements. TCRdb mirrors the immuneACCESS table, restricted to in-frame sequences. Some clones are absent from its copies; in checked studies, under half trace to an unresolved V gene, and the reason for the others is unknown. Clone size and V and J calls were adopted from that table, with D and trimming inferred from the DNA. In this sample the table shows roughly 190,000 clones, approximately 86% of which occur a single time. The ten most abundant clones make up 6% to 7.5% of the sample.

The specimen was peripheral blood. This TCR derives from a woman older than 75 in a cohort sampled during active or convalescent COVID-19. The chain uses TRBV9 and TRBJ2-7; 7 junctional bases match TRBD2. The CDR3 protein sequence reads: CASSTGDYPTIEQYF. Here is the DNA: TGTGCCAGCAGCACGGGGGACTACCCCACCATCGAGCAGTACTTC.